This entry concerns a single T cell receptor beta chain. This receptor's antigen is unknown. No base quality values were provided; no much bigger clone lies one nucleotide off. Inclusion was restricted to participants for whom at least one PBMC sample before ART initiation and at least two post-ART samples were available. Treatment was received in the United States of America by all participants with HIV. Cryopreserved samples of roughly 0.95-10 million PBMC were thawed and washed before DNA extraction. At the time of the earliest PBMC sample, participants with HIV were aged between roughly 20 and 55 years. Per participant, PBMC samples came from 1-4 timepoints prior to ART initiation and 2-8 timepoints following ART initiation, for a median of 7 samples. Serial HIV viral load, CD4+ T-cell count, ART history and demographic data were obtained for every participant. Genomic DNA was extracted from unsorted PBMC with a Qiagen kit on a QIAcube, processed in batches of 12 samples.

The immunoSEQ hsTCRB v3.0 assay was used at survey level resolution to sequence the TRB variable region. A depth of roughly 40,000-55,000 T-cell genomes per sample was targeted for TRB sequencing. Pooled TRB libraries were sequenced on an Illumina MiSeq with a v3 150-cycle kit. For the original study's pipeline: Repertoire analysis ran in R within a reproducible Nextflow workflow covering QC, data transformation and analysis. Custom analyses were implemented in LymphoSeq2, an R package for AIRR-Seq data exploration. Several samples yielding fewer than 5000 total TRB sequences were excluded, leaving 188 analyzed HIV repertoires. Among the roughly 190 retained HIV repertoires, more than 55 were collected before ART initiation and around 130 after ART initiation. Repertoires were downsampled to 5000 TRB nucleotide sequences, with summary statistics averaged over 100 downsampling iterations. Only TRB sequences with CDR3 regions of at least seven amino acids were retained for analysis. Diversity was measured with a Shannon entropy-derived clonality score and the Gini coefficient. In repertoire networks, the top 5000 CDR3 amino acid sequences were linked whenever an edit distance of one separated two sequences. For TRB CDR3 amino acid sequences, antigen specificity groups and MHC restriction were predicted with GLIPH2. To flag known associations with CMV, EBV, HIV or tissue antigens, CDR3 amino acid sequences were compared against VDJdb and McPAS-TCR. Pre-ART, post-ART and control groups were compared with Wilcoxon signed-rank tests and Holm-Bonferroni correction. In its TCRdb copy, this immuneACCESS table keeps in-frame sequences only and misses some clones. Where compared with another copy, unresolved V genes explain less than half of these, and the others have no known cause. That table furnishes V, J and clone size, whereas the DNA furnished D and trimming. The sample contains some 28,000 clones, 95% of them found a single time. The top ten hold 3.1% of the sample.

These data are taken from a study of long-term antiretroviral therapy in people with HIV (dated by TCRdb to 2021 to 2024). Background on the whole study: Collection of the earliest samples took place about a decade ahead of the 2015 WHO recommendation for immediate ART, at a time when ART was typically delayed until CD4 counts fell. No cross-contamination during QIAcube processing turned up in test extractions that ran a monoclonal T-cell line alongside some 34 polyclonal samples. This retrospective serial study examined whether starting ART and sustained HIV suppression were associated with changes in the composition and diversity of the TRB repertoire in peripheral blood. The cohort contributed roughly 200 cryopreserved PBMC samples from about 29 adults with confirmed HIV infection, collected serially over a mean of approximately six years (range 1-12). About two fifths of the roughly 30 participants with HIV were female. What the authors observed across the whole study: Starting ART was linked to a significant rise in TRB diversity, yet even after long-term ART the diversity remained significantly lower than in transplant donor controls. Because PBMC availability was limited, only the TCR beta chain was sequenced, with no alpha chain pairing. Inferences about post-ART repertoire changes are limited because no data were available on ART adherence, viral resistance or therapy changes. Because cell numbers in pre-ART samples were limited, unsorted PBMC were profiled instead of sorted CD4+ and CD8+ T cells. Expanded TRB clones identified before ART initiation dominated the repertoire across all time points, though the dominance fluctuated and decreased in many PLHIV after ART. Compared with controls, HIV repertoires had narrower CDR3 length ranges, and the network structure pointed to an antigen-experienced repertoire that shifted only slightly toward naive after ART. The samples were dated from 2004 to 2017, and the ART regimens that were used may be less effective than current ART regimens.

Relative to germline, V is 5 bases shorter and J is 6 bases shorter, with 10 bases between their ends. From the cysteine through the phenylalanine, the CDR3 covers 13 amino acids. Of the read, only the CDR3 DNA is kept; its 39 bases are in frame from base 1. From the germline V gene, CDR1 is SGHTA and CDR2 is FQGTGA. The chain employs TRBV7-3 and TRBJ2-2; no confident D gene assignment can be made. The TCR comes from a man aged 50 to 59 with HIV. The starting material was unsorted PBMCs, obtained 5.3 years after starting antiretroviral therapy. The CDR3 is CASSPDRSGELFF. The DNA sequence is as follows: TGTGCCAGCAGCCCGGACCGTTCCGGGGAGCTGTTTTTT.